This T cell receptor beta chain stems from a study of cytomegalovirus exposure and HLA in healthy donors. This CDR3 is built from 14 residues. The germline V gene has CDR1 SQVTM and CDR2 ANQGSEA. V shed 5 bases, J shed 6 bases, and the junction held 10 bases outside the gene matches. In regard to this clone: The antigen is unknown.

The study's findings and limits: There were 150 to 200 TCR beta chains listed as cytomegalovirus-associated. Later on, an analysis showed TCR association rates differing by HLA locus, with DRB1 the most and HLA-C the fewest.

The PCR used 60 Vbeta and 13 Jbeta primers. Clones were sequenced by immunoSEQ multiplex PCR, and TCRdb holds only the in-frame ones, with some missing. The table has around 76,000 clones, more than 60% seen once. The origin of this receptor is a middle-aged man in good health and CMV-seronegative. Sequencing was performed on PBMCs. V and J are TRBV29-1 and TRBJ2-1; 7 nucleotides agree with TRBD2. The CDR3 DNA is TGCAGCGTTTTTTTCCGGGAGGTTTTCAATGAGCAGTTCTTC. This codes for CSVFFREVFNEQFF.